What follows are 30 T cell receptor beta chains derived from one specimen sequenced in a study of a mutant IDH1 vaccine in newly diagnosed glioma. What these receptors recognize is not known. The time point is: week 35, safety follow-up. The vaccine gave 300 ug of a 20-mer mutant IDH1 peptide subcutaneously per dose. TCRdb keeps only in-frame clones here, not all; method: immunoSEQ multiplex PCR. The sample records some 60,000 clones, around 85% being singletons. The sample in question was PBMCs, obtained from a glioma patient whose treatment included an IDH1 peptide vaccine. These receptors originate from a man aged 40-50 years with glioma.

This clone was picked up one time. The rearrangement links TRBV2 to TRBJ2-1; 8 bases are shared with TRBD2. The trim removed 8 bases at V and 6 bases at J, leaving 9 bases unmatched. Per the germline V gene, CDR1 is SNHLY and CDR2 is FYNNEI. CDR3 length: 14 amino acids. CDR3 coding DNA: TGTGCCAGCCTGGTAGCGGGACCCCTCAATGAGCAGTTCTTC. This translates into CASLVAGPLNEQFF.

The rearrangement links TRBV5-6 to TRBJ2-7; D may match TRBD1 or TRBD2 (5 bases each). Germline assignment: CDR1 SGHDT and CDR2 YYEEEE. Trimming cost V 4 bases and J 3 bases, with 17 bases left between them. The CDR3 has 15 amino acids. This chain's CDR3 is CASSLRGDLGYEQYF. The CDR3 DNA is TGTGCCAGCAGCCTGCGAGGGGATTTAGGCTACGAGCAGTACTTC.

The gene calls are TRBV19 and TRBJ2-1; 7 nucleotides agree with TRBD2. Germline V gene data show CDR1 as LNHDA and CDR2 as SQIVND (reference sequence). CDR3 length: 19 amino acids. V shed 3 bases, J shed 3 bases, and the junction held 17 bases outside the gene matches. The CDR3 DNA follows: TGTGCCAGTAGTATTACCCCCGGCGGGAGAAGGGGACTCTACAATGAGCAGTTCTTC. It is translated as CASSITPGGRRGLYNEQFF.

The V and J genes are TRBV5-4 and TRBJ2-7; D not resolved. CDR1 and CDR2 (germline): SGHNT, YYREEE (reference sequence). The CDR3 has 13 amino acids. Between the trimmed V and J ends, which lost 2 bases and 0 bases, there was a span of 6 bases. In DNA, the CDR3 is TGTGCCAGCAGCTTTGACTTCTCCTACGAGCAGTACTTC. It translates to CASSFDFSYEQYF.

The CDR3 DNA follows: TGTGCCAGCAGTTTAAGGTTCAGGGGTCAGCCCCAGCATTTT. As protein: CASSLRFRGQPQHF. The rearrangement joins TRBV27 to TRBJ1-5, with a tentative D call TRBD1 (6 bases). Trimming took off 2 bases at V and 6 bases at J, with 11 bases between the two ends. CDR1 and CDR2 (germline): MNHEY, SMNVEV (reference sequence). This CDR3 contains 14 residues.

The chain's CDR3 is CASSPKGSPSEQYF. The CDR3 bases are TGTGCCAGCTCACCAAAGGGATCCCCTAGCGAGCAGTACTTC. The genes are TRBV18 and TRBJ2-7; no definite D call. The ends were cut back, 2 bases at V and 6 bases at J, with 14 bases in the middle. The germline V gene encodes CDR1 KGHSH and CDR2 LQKENI. The CDR3 totals 14 residues.

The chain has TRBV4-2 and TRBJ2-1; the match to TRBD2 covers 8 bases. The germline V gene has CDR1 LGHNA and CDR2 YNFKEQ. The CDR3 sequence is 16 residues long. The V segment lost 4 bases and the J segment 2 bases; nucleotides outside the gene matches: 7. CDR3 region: CASSRSLADAYNEQFF. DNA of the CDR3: TGTGCCAGCAGCCGGTCACTAGCGGACGCCTACAATGAGCAGTTCTTC.

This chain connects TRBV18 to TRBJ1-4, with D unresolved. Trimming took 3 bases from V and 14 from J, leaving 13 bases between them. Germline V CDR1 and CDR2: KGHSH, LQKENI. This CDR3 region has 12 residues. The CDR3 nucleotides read TGTGCCAGCTCACCTGCCGACATGTTGCTGTTTTTT. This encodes CASSPADMLLFF.

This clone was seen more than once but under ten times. CDR3 sequence (DNA): TGTGCCAGCAGTTTGGAAGGCGAAAAACTGTTTTTT. Translated: CASSLEGEKLFF. This chain uses TRBV27 with TRBJ1-4; no definite D call. V lost 3 bases to trimming and J lost 8 bases, with 7 bases between them. The CDR3 is 12 residues long. Germline V CDR1 and CDR2: MNHEY, SMNVEV (reference sequence).

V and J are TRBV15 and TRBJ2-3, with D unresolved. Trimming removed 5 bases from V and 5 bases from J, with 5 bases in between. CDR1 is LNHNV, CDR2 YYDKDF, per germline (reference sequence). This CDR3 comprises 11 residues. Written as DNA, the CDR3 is TGTGCCACCAGCGCCCGAGATACGCAGTATTTT. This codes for CATSARDTQYF. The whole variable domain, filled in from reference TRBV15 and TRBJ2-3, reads DAMVIQNPRYQVTQFGKPVTLSCSQTLNHNVMYWYQQKSSQAPKLLFHYYDKDFNNEADTPDNFQSRRPNTSFCFLDIRSPGLGDTAMYLCATSARDTQYFGPGTRLTVL.

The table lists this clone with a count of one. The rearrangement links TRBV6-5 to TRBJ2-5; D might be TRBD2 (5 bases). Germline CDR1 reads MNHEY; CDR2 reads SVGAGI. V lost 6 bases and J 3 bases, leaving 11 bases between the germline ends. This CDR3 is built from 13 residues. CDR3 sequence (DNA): TGTGCCAGCAGCGACTACGGGGAAGAGACCCAGTACTTC. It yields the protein CASSDYGEETQYF.

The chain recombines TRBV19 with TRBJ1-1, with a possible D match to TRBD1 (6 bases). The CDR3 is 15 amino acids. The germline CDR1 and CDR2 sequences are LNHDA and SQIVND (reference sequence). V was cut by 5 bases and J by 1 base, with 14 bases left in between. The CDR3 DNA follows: TGTGCCAGTAGTCTACAGGGATGGGGGAACACTGAAGCTTTCTTT. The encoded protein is CASSLQGWGNTEAFF.

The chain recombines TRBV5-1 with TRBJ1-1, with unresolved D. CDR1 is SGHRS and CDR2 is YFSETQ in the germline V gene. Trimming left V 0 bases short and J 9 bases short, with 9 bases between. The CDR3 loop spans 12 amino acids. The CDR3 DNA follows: TGCGCCAGCAGCTTGGGTCCCCGCCAAGCTTTCTTT. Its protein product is CASSLGPRQAFF.

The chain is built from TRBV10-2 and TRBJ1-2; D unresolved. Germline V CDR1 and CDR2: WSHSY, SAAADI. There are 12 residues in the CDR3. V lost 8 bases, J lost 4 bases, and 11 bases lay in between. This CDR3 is CASSLDSYGYTF. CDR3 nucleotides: TGCGCCAGCTCACTCGATAGCTATGGCTACACCTTC.

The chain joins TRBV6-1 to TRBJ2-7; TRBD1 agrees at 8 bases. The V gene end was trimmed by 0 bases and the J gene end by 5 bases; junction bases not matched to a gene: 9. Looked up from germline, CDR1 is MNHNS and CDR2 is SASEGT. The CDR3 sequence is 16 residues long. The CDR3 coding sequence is TGTGCCAGCAGTGAAGCGCCAGGGGGCCATTGGAACGAGCAGTACTTC. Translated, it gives CASSEAPGGHWNEQYF.

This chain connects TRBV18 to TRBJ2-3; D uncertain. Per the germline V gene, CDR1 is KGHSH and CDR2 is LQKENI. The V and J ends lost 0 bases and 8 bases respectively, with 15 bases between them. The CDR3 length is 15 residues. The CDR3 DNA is TGTGCCAGCTCACCACCTTCCTTGGCGGTCCTTACGCAGTATTTT. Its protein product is CASSPPSLAVLTQYF.

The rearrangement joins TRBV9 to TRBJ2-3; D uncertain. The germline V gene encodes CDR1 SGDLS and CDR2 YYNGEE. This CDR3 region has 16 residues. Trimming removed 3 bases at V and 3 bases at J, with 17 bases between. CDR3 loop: CASSADSPSGTDTQYF. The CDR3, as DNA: TGTGCCAGCAGCGCAGACTCCCCATCGGGTACAGATACGCAGTATTTT.

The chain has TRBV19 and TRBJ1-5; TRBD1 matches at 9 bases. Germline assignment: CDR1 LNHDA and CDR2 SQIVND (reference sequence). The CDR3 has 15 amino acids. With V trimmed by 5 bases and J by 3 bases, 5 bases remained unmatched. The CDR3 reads CASSWDRVDNQPQHF. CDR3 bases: TGTGCCAGTAGTTGGGACAGGGTGGACAATCAGCCCCAGCATTTT.

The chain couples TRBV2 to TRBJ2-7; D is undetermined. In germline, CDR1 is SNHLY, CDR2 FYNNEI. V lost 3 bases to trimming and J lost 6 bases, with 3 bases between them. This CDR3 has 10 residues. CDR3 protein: CASSEVEQYF. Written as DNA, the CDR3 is TGTGCCAGCAGTGAGGTCGAGCAGTACTTC.

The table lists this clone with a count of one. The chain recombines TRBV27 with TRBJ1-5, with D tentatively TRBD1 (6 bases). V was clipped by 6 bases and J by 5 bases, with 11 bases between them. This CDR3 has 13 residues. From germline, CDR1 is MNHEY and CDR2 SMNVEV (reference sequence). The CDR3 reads CASSGTNDQPQHF. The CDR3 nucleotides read TGTGCCAGCAGCGGGACAAATGATCAGCCCCAGCATTTT.

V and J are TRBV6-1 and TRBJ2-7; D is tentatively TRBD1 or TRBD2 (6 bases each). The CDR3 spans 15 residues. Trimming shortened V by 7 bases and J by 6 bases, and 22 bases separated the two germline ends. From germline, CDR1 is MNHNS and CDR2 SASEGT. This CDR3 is CASKSAGTGAGEQYF. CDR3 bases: TGTGCCAGCAAGAGCGCCGGGACGGGGGCGGGCGAGCAGTACTTC.

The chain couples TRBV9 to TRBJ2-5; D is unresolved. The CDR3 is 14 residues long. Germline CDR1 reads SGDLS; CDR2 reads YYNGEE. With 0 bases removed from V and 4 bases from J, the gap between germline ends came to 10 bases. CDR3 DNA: TGTGCCAGCAGCGTAGATTGGCTCGCAGAGACCCAGTACTTC. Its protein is CASSVDWLAETQYF.

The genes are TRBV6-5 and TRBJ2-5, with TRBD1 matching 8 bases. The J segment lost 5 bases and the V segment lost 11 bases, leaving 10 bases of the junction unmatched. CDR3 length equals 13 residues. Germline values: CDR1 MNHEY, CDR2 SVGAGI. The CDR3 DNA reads TGTGCCGCGGCCAGGGGGCCATGGGAGACCCAGTACTTC. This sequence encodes CAAARGPWETQYF.

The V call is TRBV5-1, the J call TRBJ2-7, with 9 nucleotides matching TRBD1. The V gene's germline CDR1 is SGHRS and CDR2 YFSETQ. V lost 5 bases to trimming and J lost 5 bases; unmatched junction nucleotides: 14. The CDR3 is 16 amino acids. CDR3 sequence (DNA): TGCGCCAGCAGATCACGACCGGGACAGGGAGGAAACGAGCAGTACTTC. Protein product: CASRSRPGQGGNEQYF.

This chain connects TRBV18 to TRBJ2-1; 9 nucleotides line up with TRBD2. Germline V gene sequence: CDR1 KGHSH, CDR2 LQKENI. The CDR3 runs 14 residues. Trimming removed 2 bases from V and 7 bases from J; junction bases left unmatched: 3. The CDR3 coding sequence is TGTGCCAGCTCACCAAGGGGACTAGCTAATGAGCAGTTCTTC. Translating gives CASSPRGLANEQFF.

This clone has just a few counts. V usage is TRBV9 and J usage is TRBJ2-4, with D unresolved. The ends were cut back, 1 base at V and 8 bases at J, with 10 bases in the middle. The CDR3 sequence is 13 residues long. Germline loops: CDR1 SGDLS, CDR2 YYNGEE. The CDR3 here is CASSVRLQDIQYF. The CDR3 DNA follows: TGTGCCAGCAGCGTAAGACTTCAAGACATTCAGTACTTC.

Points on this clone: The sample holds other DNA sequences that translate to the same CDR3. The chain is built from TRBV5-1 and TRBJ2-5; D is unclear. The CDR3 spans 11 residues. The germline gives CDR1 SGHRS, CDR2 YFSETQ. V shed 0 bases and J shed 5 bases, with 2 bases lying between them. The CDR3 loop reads CASSLVETQYF. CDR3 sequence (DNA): TGCGCCAGCAGCTTGGTTGAGACCCAGTACTTC.

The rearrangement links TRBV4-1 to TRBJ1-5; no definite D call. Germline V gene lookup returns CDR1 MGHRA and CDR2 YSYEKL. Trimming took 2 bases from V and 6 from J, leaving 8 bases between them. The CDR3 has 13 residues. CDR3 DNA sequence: TGCGCCAGCAGCCAACAGGAGCTTCAGCCCCAGCATTTT. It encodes CASSQQELQPQHF.

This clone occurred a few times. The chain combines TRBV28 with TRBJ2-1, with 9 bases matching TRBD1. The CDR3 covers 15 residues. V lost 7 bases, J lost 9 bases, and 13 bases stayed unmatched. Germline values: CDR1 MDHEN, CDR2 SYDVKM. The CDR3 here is CASTTPGQGSIEQFF. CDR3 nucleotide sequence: TGTGCCAGCACCACACCGGGACAGGGCTCAATTGAGCAGTTCTTC. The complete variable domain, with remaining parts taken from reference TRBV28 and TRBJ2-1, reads DVKVTQSSRYLVKRTGEKVFLECVQDMDHENMFWYRQDPGLGLRLIYFSYDVKMKEKGDIPEGYSVSREKKERFSLILESASTNQTSMYLCASTTPGQGSIEQFFGPGTRLTVL.

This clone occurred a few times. In DNA form, the CDR3 reads TGTGCCAGCAGCTCGGGACAGGGTAGCAATCAGCCCCAGCATTTT. This translates into CASSSGQGSNQPQHF. The gene calls are TRBV7-2 and TRBJ1-5; 9 nucleotides match TRBD1. J was trimmed by 0 bases and V by 4 bases; bases with no gene match: 1. CDR3 length equals 15 residues. The V gene's germline CDR1 is SGHTA and CDR2 FQGNSA.